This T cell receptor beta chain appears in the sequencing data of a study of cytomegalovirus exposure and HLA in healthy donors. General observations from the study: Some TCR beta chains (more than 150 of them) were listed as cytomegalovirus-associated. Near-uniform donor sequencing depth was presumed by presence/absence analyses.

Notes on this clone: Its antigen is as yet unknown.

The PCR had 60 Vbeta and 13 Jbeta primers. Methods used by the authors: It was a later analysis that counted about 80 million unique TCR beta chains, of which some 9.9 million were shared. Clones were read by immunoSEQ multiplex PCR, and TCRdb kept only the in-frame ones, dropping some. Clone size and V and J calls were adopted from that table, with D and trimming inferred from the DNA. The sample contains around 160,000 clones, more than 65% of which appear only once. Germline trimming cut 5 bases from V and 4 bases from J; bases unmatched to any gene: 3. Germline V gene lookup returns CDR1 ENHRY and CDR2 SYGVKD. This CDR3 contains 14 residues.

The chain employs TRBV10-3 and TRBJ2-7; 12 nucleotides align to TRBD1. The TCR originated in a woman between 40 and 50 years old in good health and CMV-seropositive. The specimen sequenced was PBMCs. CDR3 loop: CAISRDRGLYEQYF. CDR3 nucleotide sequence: TGTGCCATCAGTCGGGACAGGGGGCTTTACGAGCAGTACTTC.